This T cell receptor (beta chain) appears in the sequencing data of a study of CD8+CD57+ T cells in acquired aplastic anemia. The study profiled TCR beta VDJ and CDR3 using genomic DNA as template. TCRdb re-called the reads with MiXCR, one entry per CDR3 protein. The repertoire has over 150,000 distinct CDR3 sequences, 55% to 65% of them found once; the top ten carry approximately 46%. Patients sequenced had flow cytometry evidence of CD8+CD57+ cell expansion. The CDR3 runs 14 residues. Germline CDR1 and CDR2: SGHRS and YFSETQ. Trimming left V 0 bases short and J 4 bases short, with 8 bases between. The chain couples TRBV5-1 to TRBJ1-5, with D maybe TRBD1 (5 bases). The sequenced sample was sorted CD4+, CD8+, or CD8+CD57+ T cells (not recorded which) from PBMCs. This TCR was sampled from a human donor with aplastic anemia. CDR3 nucleotides: TGCGCCAGCAGCTTGGGGGGCTTTAATCAGCCCCAGCATTTT. Amino acid sequence: CASSLGGFNQPQHF.